Following are 9 T cell receptor beta chains from one sample sequenced in a study of response to subunit inactivated influenza vaccine. TCRdb reprocessed the RT-PCR reads with MiXCR, giving one entry per CDR3 protein. Of fewer than 700,000 distinct CDR3 sequences listed, approximately 12% were seen once; the top ten hold approximately 14%. Specimen: PBMCs from blood, collected more than 35 days after vaccination. The source is a man aged 50-59 years who received an inactivated influenza vaccine.

This chain joins TRBV6-5 and TRBJ1-1; D remains ambiguous. Germline V gene data show CDR1 as MNHEY and CDR2 as SVGAGI. This CDR3 spans 15 amino acids. V lost 4 bases and J 1 base, leaving 13 bases between the germline ends. The CDR3: CASSWAQASNTEAFF. The CDR3 region has the DNA TGTGCCAGCAGTTGGGCCCAGGCATCGAACACTGAAGCTTTCTTT.

This clonotype was counted many times. This rearrangement joins TRBV29-1 to TRBJ2-7; TRBD1 matches 9 bases. Losses at the gene ends were 7 bases for V and 5 bases for J; bases not matched to a gene: 9. The CDR3 extends over 13 amino acids. Germline values: CDR1 SQVTM, CDR2 ANQGSEA. The CDR3 DNA follows: TGCAGCGCCGGACAGGGGATCACGAACGAGCAGTACTTC. Amino acid sequence: CSAGQGITNEQYF.

A few counts support this clonotype. This rearrangement joins TRBV20-1 to TRBJ1-6; D might be TRBD1 (5 bases). From germline, CDR1 is DFQATT and CDR2 SNEGSKA (reference sequence). The CDR3 consists of 14 residues. V was trimmed by 5 bases and J by 7 bases, leaving 15 bases between them. This CDR3 reads CSAPGQEGNSPLHF. For the CDR3, the DNA is TGCAGTGCTCCAGGACAAGAAGGCAATTCACCCCTCCACTTT.

V usage is TRBV7-6 and J usage is TRBJ2-2; 11 positions match TRBD1. This CDR3 has 15 residues. Trimming at V came to 5 bases and at J to 5 bases, leaving 4 bases not matched to a gene. Germline loops: CDR1 SGHVS, CDR2 FNYEAQ. CDR3 sequence: CASSTWDRGTGELFF. CDR3 in DNA: TGTGCCAGCAGCACCTGGGACAGGGGGACCGGGGAGCTGTTTTTT.

This clonotype was seen more than once but under ten times. The rearrangement joins TRBV28 to TRBJ2-7; D may be TRBD1 (6 bases). The germline CDR1 and CDR2 sequences are MDHEN and SYDVKM. CDR3 length: 13 amino acids. The V and J ends lost 7 bases and 3 bases respectively, with 13 bases between them. DNA of the CDR3: TGTGCCAGCACTCTAACAGGGAACTACGAGCAGTACTTC. Protein sequence: CASTLTGNYEQYF.

V gene TRBV27 combines with J gene TRBJ2-7; D remains ambiguous. CDR1 is MNHEY and CDR2 is SMNVEV in the germline V gene (reference sequence). Trimming pared 3 bases from V and 5 bases from J, leaving 14 bases between. The CDR3 is 14 residues long. DNA of the CDR3: TGTGCCAGCAGTTTGGTGGGGTTTTTGGACGAGCAGTACTTC. As protein: CASSLVGFLDEQYF.

CDR3 coding DNA: TGTGCCAGCAGCTTAACATCGGTCTCGGAAGTCTACGAGCAGTACTTC. Translation: CASSLTSVSEVYEQYF. This sequence joins TRBV7-6 and TRBJ2-7; D unclear. The CDR3 length is 16 residues. The germline CDR1 and CDR2 sequences are SGHVS and FNYEAQ. The V end lost 2 bases, the J end lost 3 bases, and 17 bases lay between the germline ends. The whole variable domain, filled in from reference TRBV7-6 and TRBJ2-7, reads GAGVSQSPRYKVTKRGQDVALRCDPISGHVSLYWYRQALGQGPEFLTYFNYEAQQDKSGLPNDRFSAERPEGSISTLTIQRTEQRDSAMYRCASSLTSVSEVYEQYFGPGTRLTVT.

This clonotype has more than one count but fewer than ten. The chain employs TRBV6-1 and TRBJ2-2; TRBD2 matches at 12 bases. Germline V CDR1 and CDR2: MNHNS, SASEGT. This CDR3 has 16 residues. V shed 6 bases, J shed 5 bases, and the junction held 7 bases outside the gene matches. The CDR3 is CASRMTSGGSTGELFF. CDR3 in DNA: TGTGCCAGCAGGATGACTAGCGGGGGATCTACCGGGGAGCTGTTTTTT.

CDR3 DNA sequence: TGCGCCAGCGGAGACAACTACGAGCAGTACTTC. Residues: CASGDNYEQYF. This rearrangement joins TRBV5-1 to TRBJ2-7; no clear D gene. The germline CDR1 and CDR2 sequences are SGHRS and YFSETQ. V shed 7 bases and J shed 3 bases, with 8 bases lying between them. The CDR3 has 11 residues.